This T cell receptor (beta chain) comes out of a study of cytomegalovirus exposure and HLA in healthy donors. Points from the study as a whole: The study labeled 164 TCR beta chains cytomegalovirus-associated. Accurate prediction of most subjects' HLA-A and HLA-B alleles from TCR beta sequences was reported.

A multiplex PCR was run with 60 Vbeta primers and 13 Jbeta primers. Sequenced by immunoSEQ multiplex PCR; TCRdb stores in-frame clones only, minus some. This sample has some 150,000 clones, with approximately 75% found just once. The CDR3 sequence is 15 residues long. J gave up 4 bases and V 4 bases, and 8 bases lay outside the gene matches. Germline loops: CDR1 SGHRS, CDR2 YFSETQ. As to this clone: What it recognizes is unknown.

The chain employs TRBV5-1 and TRBJ2-5; 9 positions agree with TRBD1. Sequencing was performed on PBMCs. The clonotype comes from a man aged 50 to 59 in good health and CMV-seropositive. The CDR3 bases are TGCGCCAGCAGCCGACAGGGGGGAGAAGGAGAGACCCAGTACTTC. It codes for CASSRQGGEGETQYF. Full variable domain (outside the CDR3, taken from reference TRBV5-1 and TRBJ2-5): KAGVTQTPRYLIKTRGQQVTLSCSPISGHRSVSWYQQTPGQGLQFLFEYFSETQRNKGNFPGRFSGRQFSNSRSEMNVSTLELGDSALYLCASSRQGGEGETQYFGPGTRLLVL.